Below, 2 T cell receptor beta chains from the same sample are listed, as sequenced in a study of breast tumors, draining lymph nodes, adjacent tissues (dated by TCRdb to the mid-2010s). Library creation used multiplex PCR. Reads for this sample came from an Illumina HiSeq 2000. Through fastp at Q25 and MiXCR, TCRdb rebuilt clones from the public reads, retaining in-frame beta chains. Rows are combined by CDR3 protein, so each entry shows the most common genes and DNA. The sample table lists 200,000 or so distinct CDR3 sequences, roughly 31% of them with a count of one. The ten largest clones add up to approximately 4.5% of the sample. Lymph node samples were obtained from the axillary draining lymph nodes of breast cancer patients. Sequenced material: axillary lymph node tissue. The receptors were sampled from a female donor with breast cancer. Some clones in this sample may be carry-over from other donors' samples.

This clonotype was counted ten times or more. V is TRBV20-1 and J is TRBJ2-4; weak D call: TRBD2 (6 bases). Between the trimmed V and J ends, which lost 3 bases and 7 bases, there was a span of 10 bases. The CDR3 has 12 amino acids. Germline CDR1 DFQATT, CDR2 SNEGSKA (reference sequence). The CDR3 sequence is CSAREGSNIQYF. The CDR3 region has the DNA TGCAGTGCTAGGGAGGGGAGCAACATTCAGTACTTC.

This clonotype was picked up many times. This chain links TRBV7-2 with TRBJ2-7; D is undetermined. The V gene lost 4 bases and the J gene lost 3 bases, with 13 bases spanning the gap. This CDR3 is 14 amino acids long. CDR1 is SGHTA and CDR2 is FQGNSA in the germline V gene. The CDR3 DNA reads TGTGCCAGCAGCTCCTTTATTACGTTCTACGAGCAGTACTTC. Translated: CASSSFITFYEQYF.